The following is a T cell receptor beta chain sequence with its context. This clonotype was observed a few times. Its recognized antigen is unknown. Germline is not matched at one junction end, which may reflect a read error. A constant-region primer and ProtoScript II reverse transcriptase were used to reverse-transcribe TCRbeta-specific cDNA from approximately 500 ng total RNA. Construction of the TCRbeta libraries relied on three nested rounds of multiplex PCR, following a slightly modified ARM-PCR procedure. Multiplex TRBV1-TRBV30 forward primers and a Cbeta reverse primer were used in the first two PCR rounds, each of which was run for around 10 cycles. A final 25-cycle PCR with Deep VentR polymerase added sample barcodes and Illumina adapters. Before sequencing, amplicons of 200-500 bp were gel-purified using a QIAquick gel extraction kit. The TCRbeta amplicons were sequenced with 250-bp paired-end reads on an Illumina HiSeq 2500. Under the source paper's analysis protocol: To recover full CDR3 sequences, reads were quality-trimmed using Trimmomatic v0.33 and paired reads were then merged using FLASH v1.2.11. V, D and J germline segments were assigned to the rearranged TCRbeta sequences using MiGEC v1.2.1b. Clonotype statistics and Shannon-Wiener diversity indices were computed with VDJtools v1.0.0. To cut down on sampling bias, every analysis after diversity analysis relied on just the 250 most abundant clonotypes from each sample. TCRdb redid the processing of the public reads, applying fastp at Q25 and MiXCR, and retained in-frame beta chains. Records with the same CDR3 protein are collapsed into one entry carrying the most frequent genes and DNA. The authors' filters were not applied to this entry. The sample table holds 70,000 to 85,000 distinct CDR3 sequences, of which about two thirds were seen once. The top ten hold approximately 13% of the sample.

Without any cell sorting, total RNA and DNA were extracted together from around 20-30 mg of bulk tissue using the AllPrep DNA/RNA mini kit. Between late 2015 and March 2016, about 5 patients in China with histopathologically diagnosed primary liver carcinoma had their tumors surgically resected. At the time of sampling, the patients had chronic HBV infection and had not received any treatment. Each tumor was sampled at five spatially separated regions: the superior, inferior, left-lateral and right-lateral poles and the tumor centre. Histology showed that every tumor sample contained more than 80% viable tumor cells. Each fresh piece of tumor and adjacent tissue was cut in two, with one half stored in RNAlater at -80 degrees C and the other half sent for histology. The data were obtained in a study of tumor-infiltrating lymphocytes in primary liver carcinoma (dated by TCRdb to about 2017). Study-wide context: Of the five patients, three men and two women aged 30 to 69 years, four had hepatocellular carcinoma and one had combined HCC and intrahepatic cholangiocarcinoma. Each sample produced roughly 3.65 to 8 million productive TCRbeta reads, and read depth showed no significant difference between tissue types. For each liver tumor, the study sampled five regions along with adjacent normal tissue and blood, and applied TCRbeta repertoire sequencing, expression microarrays and whole-exome sequencing. The approximately 25 tumor region samples were profiled with Agilent mRNA microarrays so that TCRbeta repertoire diversity could be related to the local molecular phenotype. Technical replicate repertoires showed high reproducibility, with mean shared-clone rates approximately 0.87 and correlation coefficients above 0.95. The tumors of the five patients were staged as T1-T3 N0M0, with maximum diameters ranging from 4.2 to 10 cm. A total of roughly 35 specimens from 5 patients, comprising approximately 25 tumor regions, 5 adjacent noncancerous liver tissues and 5 peripheral blood samples, were covered by TCRbeta repertoire sequencing.

Overall study results and their limits: Since the samples were bulk and unsorted, there was no way to compare CD4+ and CD8+ T cell repertoires. Only roughly 7-25% of top clones appeared in all five regions of a tumor, which suggests that tumor-infiltrating T cells are spatially heterogeneous. The study included only four to six patients, and the authors note findings should be validated in a larger study. Because sequencing covered only the TCR beta chain and unpaired alpha chains were not captured, true repertoire diversity is likely underestimated. Consistent with antigen-driven expansion, pairs of tumor regions showed higher repertoire overlap (mean roughly 36%) than either tumor-adjacent pairs (approximately 17%) or tumor-blood pairs (approximately 14%). Compared with blood, tumors had a significantly larger share of the repertoire taken up by the top 250 clones (p = 0.039).

The germline V gene supplies CDR1 MGHRA and CDR2 YSYEKL. There are 19 amino acids in the CDR3, from cysteine to phenylalanine inclusive. The only DNA kept is the CDR3, 57 bases in frame from the first base. Sequenced material: liver tumor tissue from sampling region 4. Per the publication, the cell subset or site label means: tumor region T4, right-lateral pole. The sequence joins TRBV4-1 to TRBJ2-1, and 10 junctional nucleotides match TRBD2. The sequence derives from a woman aged 55-75 years with primary liver carcinoma and hepatitis B virus infection. The DNA sequence is given as TGCGCCAGCGGCCAACTTATGGTCCAGCGGGAGGGCCTGAACAATGAGCAGATCTTC. Its protein product is CASGQLMVQREGLNNEQIF.